The following is a T cell receptor (beta chain) sequence with its context. Its specificity is unknown. Per sample, no less than 5 micrograms of total RNA were extracted. This entry comes from a study of blood T cells in healthy people across ages. Study-level points and caveats: Unsorted PBMC input precluded a conclusive naive versus antigen-experienced comparison. The study found more naive CD4+ cells and higher diversity in long-lived than aged donors.

Primers used in a second PCR of roughly 6 to 11 cycles were a sample-barcoded 5' primer and a J-beta primer mix. The template-switch adaptor, which had 12 random nucleotides, put a tag on each cDNA molecule. MiXCR was run by TCRdb on the 5' RACE reads, yielding one entry per CDR3 protein. This repertoire shows around 1,000,000 distinct CDR3 sequences, approximately 38% found once; its top ten account for 13%. CDR3 length: 17 amino acids. The germline V gene has CDR1 PRHDT and CDR2 FYEKMQ (reference sequence). V dropped 3 bases and J dropped 0 bases, with 15 bases sitting between them. This receptor was obtained from a man in his late teens or twenties in good health. Sequenced sample: blood. This chain connects TRBV13 to TRBJ2-1, with D possibly being TRBD1 (6 bases). In DNA form, the CDR3 reads TGTGCCAGCAGCTTCTTAGGGGGTAGTGGCTCCTACAATGAGCAGTTCTTC. Translation gives CASSFLGGSGSYNEQFF.